Listed below are T cell receptor beta chains from one sample, sequenced in a study of Ad26.COV2.S vaccination and SARS-CoV-2 variants. The assay was immunoSEQ multiplex PCR, and TCRdb's table has in-frame clones only and misses some. The sample lists approximately 420,000 clones; more than 85% were seen once. This specimen consisted of peripheral blood, obtained in a trial of Ad26.COV2.S vaccine versus placebo. The receptors shown here come from a person aged 18-65 years who received the Ad26.COV2.S COVID-19 vaccine or a placebo. CDR3s include the opening cysteine and the closing phenylalanine or tryptophan. D genes are given only for firm matches. Part of the rows lack a size; the others show once, few, many or a class for expanded clones.

d_call | j_call | v_call | clone_size | cdr3_length | cdr3_aa | cdr3_nt
TRBD2 | TRBJ2-3 | TRBV7-2 | once | 15 | CASSRSGGDTDTQYF | TGTGCCAGCAGTCGCAGCGGGGGAGACACAGATACGCAGTATTTT
TRBD2 | TRBJ2-5 | TRBV6-6 | - | 15 | CASSQPGPGGETQYF | TGTGCCAGCAGCCAACCGGGGCCGGGGGGTGAGACCCAGTACTTC
- | TRBJ1-1 | TRBV5-6 | - | 13 | CASSFQVNTEAFF | TGTGCCAGCAGCTTCCAGGTGAACACTGAAGCTTTCTTT
- | TRBJ1-4 | TRBV10-2 | - | 12 | CASSEAGNQLFF | TGCGCCAGCAGTGAAGCGGGGAACCAACTGTTTTTT
TRBD1 | TRBJ1-6 | TRBV5-4 | - | 14 | CASSSGTGWTPLHF | TGTGCCAGCAGCTCTGGGACAGGGTGGACACCCCTCCACTTT
- | TRBJ2-7 | TRBV2 | - | 14 | CASSENSDDYEQYF | TGTGCCAGCAGTGAAAACTCGGACGACTACGAGCAGTACTTC
TRBD1 | TRBJ1-2 | TRBV7-9 | - | 14 | CASSRDRQPYGYTF | TGTGCCAGTTCCCGGGACAGACAACCCTATGGCTACACCTTC
TRBD1 | TRBJ1-2 | TRBV24-1 | - | 13 | CATSPGQGYGYTF | TGTGCCACCAGTCCGGGACAGGGGTATGGCTACACCTTC
- | TRBJ2-5 | TRBV2 | - | 18 | CASRESTLRGGRGKTQYF | TGTGCCAGCAGGGAATCGACACTAAGGGGGGGCCGAGGAAAGACCCAGTACTTC
TRBD1 | TRBJ2-3 | TRBV7-9 | once | 15 | CASSFPTGGGDTQYF | TGTGCCAGCAGCTTCCCGACAGGGGGAGGGGATACGCAGTATTTT
TRBD1 | TRBJ1-2 | TRBV28 | - | 15 | CASSLPGGGKHGYTF | TGTGCCAGCAGCCTCCCAGGGGGCGGAAAACATGGCTACACCTTC
- | TRBJ2-1 | TRBV5-4 | few | 11 | CASSFVDEQFF | TGTGCCAGCAGCTTCGTAGATGAGCAGTTCTTC
- | TRBJ2-7 | TRBV9 | - | 15 | CASSASTESSYEQYF | TGTGCCAGCAGCGCGTCGACCGAGAGCTCCTACGAGCAGTACTTC
TRBD1 | TRBJ1-2 | TRBV7-2 | - | 15 | CASSLLGRGDGGYTF | TGTGCCAGCAGCCTACTCGGCAGGGGGGATGGTGGCTACACCTTC
- | TRBJ2-3 | TRBV10-1 | - | 16 | CASSDGLKGSTDTQYF | TGCGCCAGCAGTGATGGACTAAAGGGTAGCACAGATACGCAGTATTTT
- | TRBJ1-2 | TRBV11-2 | - | 14 | CASSLGHTVGGYTF | TGTGCCAGCAGCTTAGGGCACACCGTGGGGGGCTACACCTTC
- | TRBJ1-6 | TRBV27 | - | 15 | CASRPPGYLNSPLHF | TGTGCCAGCAGGCCCCCCGGTTATTTGAATTCACCCCTCCACTTT
- | TRBJ1-1 | TRBV6-5 | - | 13 | CASAATPNTEAFF | TGTGCCAGCGCAGCGACCCCGAACACTGAAGCTTTCTTT
- | TRBJ2-1 | TRBV2 | - | 15 | CASSAGDFSYAEQFF | TGTGCCAGCAGTGCGGGGGACTTCTCCTACGCTGAGCAGTTCTTC
TRBD1 | TRBJ1-2 | TRBV18 | few | 15 | CASSPSPQGNYGYTF | TGTGCCAGCTCACCTAGCCCACAGGGGAATTATGGCTACACCTTC
- | TRBJ2-3 | TRBV19 | - | 18 | CASSIDLFGGPSTDTQYF | TGTGCCAGTAGTATAGATCTTTTCGGGGGGCCTAGCACAGATACGCAGTATTTT
- | TRBJ2-7 | TRBV12-3/TRBV12-4 | - | 13 | CASSWDSSYEQYF | TGTGCCAGCAGTTGGGACTCCTCCTACGAGCAGTACTTC
- | TRBJ1-4 | TRBV27 | - | 18 | CASSPTLAGHTTNEKLFF | TGTGCCAGCAGTCCCACGCTCGCTGGGCATACAACTAATGAAAAACTGTTTTTT
- | TRBJ1-3 | TRBV4-1 | - | 16 | CASSQRQLPSGNTIYF | TGCGCCAGCAGCCAGAGACAGCTCCCCTCTGGAAACACCATATATTTT
- | TRBJ1-2 | TRBV14 | - | 14 | CASSQAGQGLGYTF | TGTGCCAGCAGCCAAGCGGGTCAGGGTTTAGGCTACACCTTC
- | TRBJ1-1 | TRBV4-1 | - | 16 | CASSQVEGIQNTEAFF | TGCGCCAGCAGCCAAGTCGAGGGGATCCAGAACACTGAAGCTTTCTTT
TRBD1 | TRBJ1-3 | TRBV6-6 | - | 13 | CASRTGVGNTIYF | TGTGCCAGCAGGACAGGGGTCGGAAACACCATATATTTT
- | TRBJ2-1 | TRBV27 | - | 16 | CASRVGTIASYNEQFF | TGTGCCAGCAGGGTGGGGACAATAGCCTCCTACAATGAGCAGTTCTTC
TRBD2 | TRBJ2-3 | TRBV5-3 | - | 19 | CARSWGLAGGPASTDTQYF | TGTGCCAGAAGCTGGGGACTAGCGGGGGGCCCTGCTAGCACAGATACGCAGTATTTT
- | TRBJ2-3 | TRBV2 | - | 13 | CASRGRVTDTQYF | TGTGCCAGCAGGGGTAGGGTCACAGATACGCAGTATTTT
TRBD1 | TRBJ2-3 | TRBV11-1 | once | 15 | CASSLYRGRGDTQYF | TGTGCCAGCAGCTTGTACAGGGGGCGAGGAGATACGCAGTATTTT
- | TRBJ1-2 | TRBV6-2/TRBV6-3 | few | 15 | CASSPSFFTGTGYTF | TGTGCCAGCAGTCCATCATTTTTCACAGGGACTGGCTACACCTTC
- | TRBJ1-4 | TRBV21-1 | - | 16 | CATARRDGATNEKLFF | TGTGCCACCGCTAGAAGAGACGGAGCAACTAATGAAAAACTGTTTTTT
TRBD2 | TRBJ2-5 | TRBV15 | - | 14 | CATSRAGGGETQYF | TGTGCCACCAGCAGAGCTGGGGGGGGTGAGACCCAGTACTTC
- | TRBJ2-2 | TRBV10-3 | - | 15 | CAINSGTLNTGELFF | TGTGCCATAAATTCCGGGACTCTTAACACCGGGGAGCTGTTTTTT
- | TRBJ1-4 | TRBV11-1 | - | 16 | CASSESTGGVGEKLFF | TGTGCCAGCAGCGAATCCACGGGGGGCGTTGGTGAAAAACTGTTTTTT
TRBD1 | TRBJ1-1 | TRBV2 | - | 11 | CATGGGTEAFF | TGTGCCACAGGGGGCGGTACTGAAGCTTTCTTT
TRBD1 | TRBJ2-1 | TRBV18 | - | 14 | CASWGQGDHNEQFF | TGTGCCAGCTGGGGGCAGGGGGACCACAATGAGCAGTTCTTC
- | TRBJ2-1 | TRBV10-2 | - | 15 | CASSERPRQGGEQFF | TGCGCCAGCAGTGAGCGGCCCAGACAGGGAGGGGAGCAGTTCTTC
- | TRBJ2-7 | TRBV10-3 | once | 14 | CAMNRERDIYEQYF | TGTGCCATGAACCGGGAGCGGGACATATACGAGCAGTACTTC
- | TRBJ2-7 | TRBV3-1/TRBV3-2 | - | 14 | CASSQDLTGGEQYF | TGTGCCAGCAGCCAAGATCTTACAGGTGGAGAGCAGTACTTC
- | TRBJ1-3 | TRBV5-1 | - | 15 | CASSLGRGEGNTIYF | TGCGCCAGCAGCTTGGGCAGGGGAGAAGGAAACACCATATATTTT
- | TRBJ1-1 | TRBV4-3 | - | 13 | CASSQDMGLEAFF | TGCGCCAGCAGCCAAGATATGGGACTTGAAGCTTTCTTT
TRBD1 | TRBJ2-1 | TRBV3-1/TRBV3-2 | - | 16 | CASSQEGGTGSNEQFF | TGTGCCAGCAGCCAAGAGGGCGGGACAGGGTCGAATGAGCAGTTCTTC
TRBD1 | TRBJ2-1 | TRBV30 | - | 14 | CAWRLPGGAFEQFF | TGTGCCTGGAGACTACCAGGGGGCGCCTTTGAGCAGTTCTTC